The 26 T cell receptor beta chains below come from one sample, sequenced in a study of T cell repertoires in aging, cancer and after chemotherapy (dated by TCRdb to the late 2010s). Genomic DNA extracted from peripheral blood, rather than sorted cells or RNA, was used as the source for amplification of TCR beta rearrangements. For sequencing, an Illumina MiSeq was employed. Rearranged TRB sequences spanning V, D and J segments were amplified in a multiplex touch-down PCR with a mixed TRB-A/B primer pool. Using fastp trimming at Q25 and MiXCR clonotype assembly, TCRdb reanalyzed the public sequencing data and kept in-frame beta chains. Each entry merges the rows of one CDR3 protein and shows their most common DNA and genes. In all, the sample holds fewer than 12,000 distinct CDR3 sequences, and 32% of those were seen once. Clones ranked in the top ten supply 2.5% to 3.5% of the sample. The sample comprised blood. All receptors come from a human donor in good health.

The rearrangement uses TRBV10-3 and TRBJ2-5; D gene uncertain. The CDR3 runs to 11 residues. V was pared by 8 bases and J by 4 bases, with 8 bases between. Germline V lookup: CDR1 ENHRY, CDR2 SYGVKD. In nucleotides, the CDR3 is TGTGCCATCGGGTTGGGAGAGACCCAGTACTTC. It yields the protein CAIGLGETQYF.

The chain uses TRBV4-2 and TRBJ2-1; 9 bases fit TRBD2. With 3 bases clipped from V and 6 bases from J, the junction kept 9 bases outside the gene matches. This CDR3 is built from 16 residues. Germline assignment: CDR1 LGHNA and CDR2 YNFKEQ. CDR3 DNA: TGTGCCAGCAGCCAGGGGGCGGGGGGGGCGCTCAATGAGCAGTTCTTC. Protein: CASSQGAGGALNEQFF.

The chain employs TRBV12-3 or TRBV12-4 and TRBJ2-1, with 10 bases fitting TRBD2. This CDR3 has 14 amino acids. Trimming removed 6 bases from V and 7 bases from J; junction bases left unmatched: 6. In DNA, the CDR3 is TGTGCCAGCAGCCCCCGACTAGCGGGTAATGAGCAGTTCTTC. It is translated as CASSPRLAGNEQFF.

This chain links TRBV11-3 with TRBJ1-2; weak D call: TRBD1 (5 bases). Germline V lookup: CDR1 SGHNT, CDR2 YENEEA. The CDR3 has 14 amino acids. Between the trimmed V and J ends, which lost 0 bases and 4 bases, there was a span of 9 bases. CDR3 residues: CASSLDREVYGYTF. The CDR3 nucleotides are TGTGCCAGCAGCTTAGACAGGGAGGTCTATGGCTACACCTTC.

This chain connects TRBV27 to TRBJ1-5, with D hard to call. V was clipped by 1 base and J by 7 bases, with 14 bases between them. This CDR3 spans 15 amino acids. CDR1 MNHEY and CDR2 SMNVEV come from the germline V gene (reference sequence). DNA for the CDR3: TGTGCCAGCAGTTTATACTACCTTGGAAAACAGCCCCAGCATTTT. Amino acids: CASSLYYLGKQPQHF.

Only a few counts were recorded for this clonotype. The chain has TRBV12-3 or TRBV12-4 and TRBJ1-5, with 7 bases matching TRBD1. V lost 3 bases and J lost 3; bases outside the gene matches: 5. CDR3 length equals 15 residues. In nucleotides, the CDR3 is TGTGCCAGCAGTTTGTCAACAGGGGTCAATCAGCCCCAGCATTTT. It encodes CASSLSTGVNQPQHF.

This clonotype appeared a few times. The chain employs TRBV6-5 and TRBJ2-7; 8 bases fit TRBD1. Germline CDR1 and CDR2: MNHEY and SVGAGI. The length of the CDR3 is 14 residues. V dropped 8 bases and J dropped 7; count of bases not matched to a gene: 13. The CDR3 bases are TGTGCCAGCCAACGGGTGCAGGGGGCAGGAGAGCAGTACTTC. It codes for CASQRVQGAGEQYF.

A single count supports this clonotype. The V call is TRBV25-1, the J call TRBJ1-6; possible D gene TRBD1, 5 bases. The CDR3 is made up of 15 amino acids. Trimming took off 3 bases at V and 11 bases at J, with 17 bases between the two ends. CDR1 and CDR2 (germline): MGHDK, SYGVNS. CDR3 in DNA: TGTGCCAGCAGTGACCGGCAGGGATGGGGTGCACCCCTCCACTTT. Translation gives CASSDRQGWGAPLHF.

J is TRBJ2-1 and V is TRBV19, with a tentative D call TRBD2 (6 bases). Germline V gene sequence: CDR1 LNHDA, CDR2 SQIVND (reference sequence). This CDR3 spans 16 amino acids. Trimming removed 1 base at V and 8 bases at J, with 18 bases between. The CDR3, as DNA: TGTGCCAGTAGTATAGTAGGGCGGGATTTTGAAGATGAGCAGTTCTTC. Translation gives CASSIVGRDFEDEQFF.

This chain links TRBV6-1 with TRBJ1-1; the D gene is possibly TRBD1 (5 bases). Germline loops: CDR1 MNHNS, CDR2 SASEGT. The V end lost 5 bases, the J end lost 5 bases, and 12 bases lay between the germline ends. This CDR3 spans 13 amino acids. The CDR3 DNA is TGTGCCAGCAGTCCCAGTGGGGGGACTGAAGCTTTCTTT. Protein: CASSPSGGTEAFF.

The V call is TRBV7-9, the J call TRBJ2-2, with D unresolved. Trimming shortened V by 6 bases and J by 0 bases, and 2 bases separated the two germline ends. There are 12 residues in the CDR3. Germline V lookup: CDR1 SEHNR, CDR2 FQNEAQ (reference sequence). CDR3 protein: CASRANTGELFF. CDR3 nucleotides: TGTGCCAGCAGAGCGAACACCGGGGAGCTGTTTTTT.

A few counts support this clonotype. The rearrangement joins TRBV19 to TRBJ2-1; 9 bases match TRBD2. V lost 10 bases, J lost 0 bases, and 7 bases stayed unmatched. In germline, CDR1 is LNHDA, CDR2 SQIVND (reference sequence). This CDR3 is built from 15 residues. The CDR3 protein is CATVAGDFSYNEQFF. In nucleotides, the CDR3 is TGTGCCACCGTAGCGGGAGACTTCTCCTACAATGAGCAGTTCTTC.

V and J are TRBV27 and TRBJ1-1; no definite D call. The length of the CDR3 is 14 residues. The V gene lost 3 bases and the J gene lost 0 bases, with 8 bases spanning the gap. Germline V CDR1 and CDR2: MNHEY, SMNVEV (reference sequence). The CDR3 spells CASSFSGVNTEAFF. DNA for the CDR3: TGTGCCAGCAGTTTTTCTGGCGTGAACACTGAAGCTTTCTTT.

This chain connects TRBV7-9 to TRBJ2-7; D is undetermined. The germline CDR1 and CDR2 sequences are SEHNR and FQNEAQ (reference sequence). This CDR3 region has 13 residues. Trimming took 4 bases from V and 2 from J, leaving 9 bases between them. The CDR3 spells CASSSRYAYEQYF. In DNA, the CDR3 is TGTGCCAGCAGCTCCAGGTACGCCTACGAGCAGTACTTC.

The chain uses TRBV12-3 or TRBV12-4 and TRBJ2-7; 8 positions match TRBD1. The V and J ends lost 6 bases and 2 bases, in that order; junction bases with no gene match: 6. The CDR3 covers 14 residues. The CDR3 spells CASRRTGTAYEQYF. In DNA, the CDR3 is TGTGCCAGCAGGCGGACAGGGACGGCCTACGAGCAGTACTTC.

This clonotype was counted a few times. The chain is built from TRBV11-3 and TRBJ1-1; 7 positions agree with TRBD1. Unmatched junction bases numbered 9, after V lost 3 bases and J lost 2 bases. Germline assignment: CDR1 SGHNT and CDR2 YENEEA. This CDR3 comprises 16 residues. The CDR3 DNA sequence: TGTGCCAGCAGCTTTTACCCCGGGACAGCTAACACTGAAGCTTTCTTT. This gives the protein CASSFYPGTANTEAFF.

The rearrangement links TRBV5-4 to TRBJ1-6, with TRBD1 as a possible D gene (6 bases). The CDR3 has 17 residues. CDR1 is SGHNT, CDR2 YYREEE, per germline (reference sequence). V lost 6 bases, J lost 7 bases, and 23 bases lay in between. The CDR3 DNA is TGTGCCAGCACAGCTTTAGGTCTGGGGGCGCAAAATTCACCCCTCCACTTT. Translated: CASTALGLGAQNSPLHF. Full variable domain (rest looked up from reference TRBV5-4 and TRBJ1-6): ETGVTQSPTHLIKTRGQQVTLRCSSQSGHNTVSWYQQALGQGPQFIFQYYREEENGRGNFPPRFSGLQFPNYSSELNVNALELDDSALYLCASTALGLGAQNSPLHFGNGTRLTVT.

This clonotype is judged medium-sized. The rearrangement uses TRBV6-5 and TRBJ2-3, with D possibly being TRBD1 (5 bases). The V and J ends lost 2 bases and 2 bases respectively, with 11 bases between them. The CDR3 extends over 15 amino acids. Germline lookup yields CDR1 MNHEY and CDR2 SVGAGI. CDR3 region: CASSYRGYHTDTQYF. In nucleotides, the CDR3 is TGTGCCAGCAGTTACAGGGGCTACCACACAGATACGCAGTATTTT.

The chain couples TRBV5-6 to TRBJ2-1; D not resolved. The germline gives CDR1 SGHDT, CDR2 YYEEEE. CDR3 length equals 11 residues. V was trimmed by 2 bases and J by 7 bases, leaving 4 bases between them. The CDR3 is CASSFQNEQFF. The CDR3 DNA reads TGTGCCAGCAGCTTCCAAAATGAGCAGTTCTTC. Based on the CDR3 plus reference TRBV5-6 and TRBJ2-1, the full variable domain is DAGVTQSPTHLIKTRGQQVTLRCSPKSGHDTVSWYQQALGQGPQFIFQYYEEEERQRGNFPDRFSGHQFPNYSSELNVNALLLGDSALYLCASSFQNEQFFGPGTRLTVL.

V usage is TRBV5-6 and J usage is TRBJ2-7, with D perhaps TRBD1 (6 bases). V was clipped by 4 bases and J by 4 bases, with 12 bases between them. This CDR3 is built from 13 residues. CDR1 and CDR2 from the germline V gene are SGHDT and YYEEEE. The chain's CDR3 is CASSPGTIYEQYF. Here the CDR3 DNA reads TGTGCCAGCAGCCCCGGGACAATTTACGAGCAGTACTTC.

The V call is TRBV27, the J call TRBJ2-4; D may be TRBD1 (6 bases). Germline V CDR1 and CDR2: MNHEY, SMNVEV (reference sequence). The CDR3 runs to 18 residues. V lost 5 bases, J lost 0 bases, and 20 bases lay in between. This CDR3 is CASSIYDQDRLAKNIQYF. The DNA for the CDR3 is TGTGCCAGCAGTATCTATGACCAGGACAGATTAGCCAAAAACATTCAGTACTTC.

The chain links TRBV6-4 to TRBJ1-6, with a tentative D call TRBD1 (5 bases). CDR1 and CDR2 (germline): MRHNA, SNTAGT. The CDR3 length is 13 residues. V lost 2 bases and J 10 bases, leaving 9 bases between the germline ends. CDR3 sequence reads: CASSDKGNSPLHF. The CDR3 DNA follows: TGTGCCAGCAGTGACAAGGGGAACTCACCCCTCCACTTT.

This clonotype was detected a few times. J is TRBJ2-1 and V is TRBV6-4; 7 bases align to TRBD2. The J segment lost 3 bases and the V segment lost 2 bases, leaving 4 bases of the junction unmatched. The CDR3 loop spans 15 amino acids. From germline, CDR1 is MRHNA and CDR2 SNTAGT. The CDR3 protein is CASSDEPSGYNEQFF. In DNA, the CDR3 is TGTGCCAGCAGTGACGAGCCTAGCGGCTACAATGAGCAGTTCTTC.

Regarding this clonotype: A junction boundary mismatches the germline segment, possibly from a read error. This chain connects TRBV5-6 to TRBJ2-1, with a possible D match to TRBD1 (5 bases). The CDR3 consists of 16 residues. CDR1 and CDR2 (germline): SGHDT, YYEEEE. This chain's CDR3 is CPSSREKGYSYNEQFF. The CDR3, as DNA: TGTCCCAGCAGCCGCGAGAAGGGGTACTCCTACAATGAGCAGTTCTTC.

V and J are TRBV19 and TRBJ2-7, with D possibly matching TRBD2 (6 bases). This CDR3 contains 17 residues. Germline assignment: CDR1 LNHDA and CDR2 SQIVND (reference sequence). Trimming removed 5 bases at V and 4 bases at J, with 24 bases between. The CDR3 loop reads CASSPLRLVAGGYEQYF. The CDR3 nucleotides read TGTGCCAGTAGTCCCTTAAGACTAGTGGCTGGGGGGTACGAGCAGTACTTC.

This clonotype was seen a handful of times. V is TRBV6-1 and J is TRBJ2-7; TRBD2 matches at 7 bases. The length of the CDR3 is 14 residues. Trimming cost V 1 base and J 3 bases; bases outside gene matches: 3. Germline assignment: CDR1 MNHNS and CDR2 SASEGT. The CDR3 region has the DNA TGTGCCAGCAGTGAAGGGACGGGGGGCTACGAGCAGTACTTC. Its protein is CASSEGTGGYEQYF.